This paragraph reports one T cell receptor beta chain. This clonotype was detected a few times. Its antigen remains unidentified. The input lacks base qualities; no much larger clone sits a single base away. The data stem from a study of early T cells in non-severe SARS-CoV-2 infection (dated by TCRdb to the early 2020s). Regarding the study in general: Bulk RNA from unsorted whole blood was used for TCR sequencing, so alpha and beta chains could not be paired.

The study at large found these results: VDJdb matching was skewed toward anti-spike CD8 responses and likely underestimated virus-specific expansions, missing private and CD4 specificities.

This was a case-control study nested in a cohort of healthcare workers in London, UK, who had nasopharyngeal swab PCR tests and blood samples taken every week. Healthcare workers were recruited during the week of the UK lockdown, between 23 and 31 March 2020, and followed weekly for up to about 15 weeks. Library creation used 5' RACE. TCRdb lists the instrument as NextSeq 500. In the TCR library protocol, unique molecular identifiers were attached to individual cDNA molecules to correct for PCR bias and sequencing error. Both TCR alpha and beta chains were sequenced, and tight co-correlation was observed between alpha and beta sequence abundances in each sample. The paper's data handling went like this. Decombinator V4 was used to perform V gene, J gene and CDR3 annotation of TCR sequences. TCRs were defined as expanded if a significant change between any two time points was detected under a Poisson model with p below 0.0001. TCR abundances were normalised to the total number of TCRs sequenced per sample and expressed as counts per million. TRAV1-2 paired with TRAJ12, TRAJ20 or TRAJ33 defined MAIT TCRs, while TRAV10 paired with TRAJ18 defined iNKT TCRs. VDJdb, accessed on 1 November 2021, was searched for TCRs annotated for CMV, EBV and SARS-CoV-2, and TCRs annotated for more than one antigen were excluded. Starting from the raw public reads, TCRdb applied fastp trimming at Q25, assembled clones with MiXCR and retained in-frame beta chains. Here each entry gathers all rows of one CDR3 protein and keeps the most common genes and DNA. In this record, the V and J calls reflect TCRdb's handling and not the investigators' own analysis. This sample is represented by more than 55,000 distinct CDR3 sequences; around 5.7% of them were singletons. The top ten constitute more than 3% of the sample.

Looking up the germline V gene (reference sequence) yields CDR1 DFQATT and CDR2 SNEGSKA. V lost 3 bases and J lost 0 bases; the stretch between them is 12 bases long. The CDR3 holds 15 amino acids from the cysteine to the phenylalanine. Solely the CDR3 DNA is kept, with 45 bases framed from the first base. The origin of this receptor is an adult who was a healthcare worker with PCR-confirmed SARS-CoV-2 infection or an uninfected control (not recorded which). The V and J segments used are TRBV20-1 and TRBJ2-4; the D gene is perhaps TRBD2, on 5 matching bases. This material consisted of whole blood, taken at baseline. The nucleotide sequence reads TGCAGTGCTAGTTTGGCGGGCCTAGCCAAAAACATTCAGTACTTC. This sequence encodes CSASLAGLAKNIQYF.